One sample yielded the 29 T cell receptor beta chains listed below, sequenced in a study of cytomegalovirus exposure and HLA in healthy donors. It was with 60 Vbeta and 13 Jbeta primers that the PCR ran. The assay was immunoSEQ multiplex PCR, and TCRdb's table has in-frame clones only and misses some. The data show 150,000 to 200,000 clones, roughly 83% seen once. The sample comprised PBMCs. These receptors were taken from a woman aged 50 to 65 in good health and CMV-seronegative.

CDR3: CASSQVSNTEAFF. In DNA form, the CDR3 reads TGTGCCAGCAGCCAAGTCAGTAACACTGAAGCTTTCTTT. This chain uses TRBV7-2 with TRBJ1-1; D gene uncertain. Trimming took 5 bases from V and 2 from J, leaving 9 bases between them. The germline V gene has CDR1 SGHTA and CDR2 FQGNSA. The CDR3 covers 13 residues.

The CDR3 nucleotides read TGTGCCAGCAAGATCCGGGACTCGCAGGCCAATGAGCAGTTCTTC. This gives the protein CASKIRDSQANEQFF. The chain has TRBV6-1 and TRBJ2-1, with TRBD2 as a possible D gene (6 bases). V was pared by 7 bases and J by 6 bases, with 19 bases between. CDR1 and CDR2 (germline): MNHNS, SASEGT. The CDR3 consists of 15 residues.

This chain connects TRBV6-5 to TRBJ2-1; 8 bases map to TRBD1. Germline values: CDR1 MNHEY, CDR2 SVGAGI. This CDR3 has 15 amino acids. V lost 6 bases to trimming and J lost 5 bases; unmatched junction nucleotides: 9. CDR3 in DNA: TGTGCCAGCAGGTCCGGGACAGGTGAAAACAATGAGCAGTTCTTC. Its translation: CASRSGTGENNEQFF.

The V and J genes are TRBV4-1 and TRBJ1-1, with D perhaps matching TRBD1 (6 bases). This CDR3 spans 15 amino acids. V was cut by 4 bases and J by 1 base, with 13 bases left in between. Germline V gene sequence: CDR1 MGHRA, CDR2 YSYEKL. CDR3 protein: CASSPEGHQNTEAFF. The CDR3 DNA is TGCGCCAGCAGCCCAGAGGGACACCAGAACACTGAAGCTTTCTTT.

V usage is TRBV4-3 and J usage is TRBJ2-7, with a possible D match to TRBD2 (5 bases). The germline gives CDR1 LGHNA, CDR2 YSLEER. The CDR3 spans 20 residues. Trimming cost V 1 base and J 0 bases, with 25 bases left between them. CDR3 residues: CASSQVGKGPEERDSYEQYF. CDR3 nucleotide sequence: TGCGCCAGCAGCCAAGTGGGAAAGGGTCCGGAGGAGAGGGACTCCTACGAGCAGTACTTC.

This clone has more than one count but fewer than ten. The V call is TRBV30, the J call TRBJ1-6; TRBD1 matches at 10 bases. The CDR3 is 14 amino acids. The germline gives CDR1 GTSNPN, CDR2 SVGIG (reference sequence). After removal of 3 bases from V and 6 bases from J, the junction contained 2 bases not matched to a gene. The CDR3 DNA is TGTGCCTGGAGGACAGGGGGCGGTAATTCACCCCTCCACTTT. Translating gives CAWRTGGGNSPLHF.

This clone was observed a handful of times. The chain carries TRBV28 and TRBJ1-1; D is unclear. The ends were cut back, 7 bases at V and 1 base at J, with 10 bases in the middle. The germline V gene has CDR1 MDHEN and CDR2 SYDVKM. There are 13 residues in the CDR3. DNA for the CDR3: TGTGCCAGCATTAACGGGAAGAACACTGAAGCTTTCTTT. Protein sequence: CASINGKNTEAFF. The full variable domain, rest sourced from reference TRBV28 and TRBJ1-1, is DVKVTQSSRYLVKRTGEKVFLECVQDMDHENMFWYRQDPGLGLRLIYFSYDVKMKEKGDIPEGYSVSREKKERFSLILESASTNQTSMYLCASINGKNTEAFFGQGTRLTVV.

The chain is built from TRBV21-1 and TRBJ2-3; TRBD1, the table's D call, lacks a check against the DNA. TRBV21-1 is described as a pseudogene. The CDR3 totals 15 residues. In nucleotides, the CDR3 is TGTGCCAGCAGCAAAGTCCCAGGGCCAACAGATACGCAGTATTTT. This sequence encodes CASSKVPGPTDTQYF.

This rearrangement joins TRBV6-5 to TRBJ2-3; TRBD1 matches at 7 bases. This CDR3 is 15 amino acids long. Germline trimming cut 2 bases from V and 2 bases from J; bases unmatched to any gene: 4. Looked up from germline, CDR1 is MNHEY and CDR2 is SVGAGI. The CDR3 nucleotides are TGTGCCAGCAGTTACGAGGGGGCGGCCACAGATACGCAGTATTTT. Protein: CASSYEGAATDTQYF.

To note about this clone: Distinct nucleotide sequences in the sample also encode this CDR3. This rearrangement joins TRBV7-9 to TRBJ1-2; D unclear. The CDR3 length is 15 residues. V was pared by 4 bases and J by 5 bases, with 17 bases between. CDR1 and CDR2 from the germline V gene are SEHNR and FQNEAQ (reference sequence). The CDR3: CASSSVVAGPYGYTF. The CDR3 DNA follows: TGTGCCAGCAGCTCAGTAGTGGCTGGGCCTTATGGCTACACCTTC.

The chain joins TRBV4-3 to TRBJ2-3; TRBD1 agrees at 12 bases. V lost 3 bases and J lost 4; bases outside the gene matches: 5. The CDR3 length is 16 residues. Per the germline V gene, CDR1 is LGHNA and CDR2 is YSLEER. The CDR3 region is CASSQRGQGAADTQYF. The CDR3 DNA is TGCGCCAGCAGCCAGAGGGGACAGGGGGCTGCAGATACGCAGTATTTT.

The V call is TRBV7-2, the J call TRBJ1-6, with 8 bases fitting TRBD1. This CDR3 has 15 amino acids. V shed 4 bases, J shed 9 bases, and the junction held 8 bases outside the gene matches. Germline V gives CDR1 SGHTA, CDR2 FQGNSA. The CDR3 DNA reads as TGTGCCAGCAGCTCAGACAGGGGAAGAGGTTCACCCCTCCACTTT. This translates into CASSSDRGRGSPLHF.

The rearrangement links TRBV5-1 to TRBJ2-1; 7 bases map to TRBD1. This CDR3 is built from 15 residues. The junction had 15 bases not matched to a gene; V was cut back by 5 bases and J by 10 bases. Germline V gene lookup returns CDR1 SGHRS and CDR2 YFSETQ. The CDR3 DNA follows: TGCGCCAGCAGTTCTGCGGACAGGCGAAGGGGGGAGCAGTTCTTC. Translating gives CASSSADRRRGEQFF. Looking up the rest from reference TRBV5-1 and TRBJ2-1 gives the full variable domain: KAGVTQTPRYLIKTRGQQVTLSCSPISGHRSVSWYQQTPGQGLQFLFEYFSETQRNKGNFPGRFSGRQFSNSRSEMNVSTLELGDSALYLCASSSADRRRGEQFFGPGTRLTVL.

The sample holds a few counts of this clone. This chain links TRBV9 with TRBJ2-1; 7 bases match TRBD2. From germline, CDR1 is SGDLS and CDR2 YYNGEE. After removal of 0 bases from V and 4 bases from J, the junction contained 4 bases not matched to a gene. The CDR3 loop spans 15 amino acids. CDR3 protein: CASSVASGAYNEQFF. The CDR3 nucleotides read TGTGCCAGCAGCGTAGCGAGCGGGGCTTACAATGAGCAGTTCTTC.

CDR3 loop: CASSLEAGGAFETQYF. The DNA of the CDR3 is TGCGCCAGCAGCTTGGAGGCCGGGGGGGCCTTCGAGACCCAGTACTTC. V usage is TRBV5-1 and J usage is TRBJ2-5; 8 nucleotides line up with TRBD2. V shed 0 bases, J shed 5 bases, and the junction held 9 bases outside the gene matches. This CDR3 has 16 amino acids. Germline lookup yields CDR1 SGHRS and CDR2 YFSETQ. Based on the CDR3 plus reference TRBV5-1 and TRBJ2-5, the full variable domain is KAGVTQTPRYLIKTRGQQVTLSCSPISGHRSVSWYQQTPGQGLQFLFEYFSETQRNKGNFPGRFSGRQFSNSRSEMNVSTLELGDSALYLCASSLEAGGAFETQYFGPGTRLLVL.

The CDR3 DNA reads TGTGCCAGCAGCTCTAAGTACGAGCAGTACTTC. Translated: CASSSKYEQYF. The V gene is TRBV7-3, the J gene TRBJ2-7; D gene unclear. Trimming took off 4 bases at V and 4 bases at J, with 5 bases between the two ends. The V gene's germline CDR1 is SGHTA and CDR2 FQGTGA. This CDR3 has 11 amino acids.

This chain connects TRBV7-3 to TRBJ1-6; TRBD1 matches 7 bases. The junction had 12 bases not matched to a gene; V was cut back by 3 bases and J by 10 bases. Germline V gene data show CDR1 as SGHTA and CDR2 as FQGTGA. The CDR3 has 16 amino acids. CDR3 sequence reads: CASSFRGLELGSPLHF. In nucleotides, the CDR3 is TGTGCCAGCAGCTTCAGGGGGTTGGAACTAGGATCACCCCTCCACTTT.

The V gene is TRBV7-9, the J gene TRBJ1-3; perhaps TRBD1 as D (6 bases). CDR1 SEHNR and CDR2 FQNEAQ come from the germline V gene (reference sequence). Trimming shortened V by 7 bases and J by 1 base, and 11 bases separated the two germline ends. The CDR3 length is 14 residues. The CDR3 bases are TGTGCCAGCAAGGGGGTTGAGTCTGGAAACACCATATATTTT. Its protein is CASKGVESGNTIYF.

The J gene is TRBJ2-7, the V gene TRBV25-1; 14 nucleotides match TRBD2. Germline CDR1 is MGHDK and CDR2 is SYGVNS. V lost 6 bases to trimming and J lost 7 bases; unmatched junction nucleotides: 2. The CDR3 is made up of 13 amino acids. The CDR3 nucleotides read TGTGCCAGCAGAGGGACTAGCGGGAGTGAGCAGTACTTC. Its protein is CASRGTSGSEQYF.

J is TRBJ2-7 and V is TRBV29-1, with unresolved D. The CDR3 length is 11 residues. V lost 4 bases and J 2 bases, leaving 6 bases between the germline ends. Germline CDR1 is SQVTM and CDR2 is ANQGSEA. The DNA for the CDR3 is TGCAGCGTTGTAGTAGCCTACGAGCAGTACTTC. It encodes CSVVVAYEQYF.

The chain has TRBV19 and TRBJ1-2, with 7 bases fitting TRBD1. Unmatched junction bases numbered 8, after V lost 5 bases and J lost 11 bases. This CDR3 region has 12 residues. In germline, CDR1 is LNHDA, CDR2 SQIVND (reference sequence). CDR3 protein: CASSPGQVGYTF. In DNA, the CDR3 is TGTGCCAGTAGTCCCGGACAGGTTGGTTACACCTTC.

This clone was observed a handful of times. The chain is built from TRBV18 and TRBJ1-5; D is undetermined. CDR3 length: 13 residues. The V gene's germline CDR1 is KGHSH and CDR2 LQKENI. The ends were cut back, 8 bases at V and 3 bases at J, with 11 bases in the middle. The CDR3 loop reads CASRLTINQPQHF. As DNA, the CDR3 is TGTGCCAGCCGACTGACCATCAATCAGCCCCAGCATTTT.

This chain uses TRBV5-1 with TRBJ1-5; D is unresolved. CDR1 and CDR2 (germline): SGHRS, YFSETQ. There are 15 residues in the CDR3. Trimming pared 4 bases from V and 1 base from J, leaving 12 bases between. As DNA, the CDR3 is TGCGCCAGCAGCCCCCGCCCCGGGAGCAATCAGCCCCAGCATTTT. This gives the protein CASSPRPGSNQPQHF.

This clone showed up just once. The CDR3 DNA reads as TGTGCCATCAGTGACCGGACAGGGGTCTCCTACGAGCAGTACTTC. Amino acids: CAISDRTGVSYEQYF. This sequence joins TRBV10-3 and TRBJ2-7, with TRBD1 identical over 9 bases. J lost 0 bases, V lost 3 bases, and 3 bases had no gene match. This CDR3 has 15 amino acids. Germline V gene sequence: CDR1 ENHRY, CDR2 SYGVKD.

V usage is TRBV19 and J usage is TRBJ1-5; possible D gene TRBD1, 6 bases. Trimming cost V 5 bases and J 5 bases, with 22 bases left between them. Germline CDR1 and CDR2: LNHDA and SQIVND (reference sequence). This CDR3 is built from 17 residues. This CDR3 reads CASSGGALGMADQPQHF. The CDR3 DNA reads as TGTGCCAGTAGTGGGGGGGCGCTCGGAATGGCCGATCAGCCCCAGCATTTT. The complete variable domain, with remaining parts taken from reference TRBV19 and TRBJ1-5, reads DGGITQSPKYLFRKEGQNVTLSCEQNLNHDAMYWYRQDPGQGLRLIYYSQIVNDFQKGDIAEGYSVSREKKESFPLTVTSAQKNPTAFYLCASSGGALGMADQPQHFGDGTRLSIL.

This chain uses TRBV18 with TRBJ1-1, with TRBD1 as a possible D gene (6 bases). Trimming cost V 3 bases and J 4 bases, with 15 bases left between them. CDR3 length: 15 residues. Germline-derived CDR1 and CDR2 are KGHSH and LQKENI. CDR3 sequence reads: CASSPGTLGTTEAFF. The CDR3 bases are TGTGCCAGCTCACCCGGGACACTAGGAACCACTGAAGCTTTCTTT.

This clone has a handful of counts. Other DNA sequences in the same sample also yield this CDR3. V is TRBV18 and J is TRBJ1-5, with D hard to call. CDR3 length: 16 residues. Germline CDR1 is KGHSH and CDR2 is LQKENI. Trimming pared 2 bases from V and 2 bases from J, leaving 13 bases between. CDR3 residues: CASSPIGGVRNQPQHF. The DNA for the CDR3 is TGTGCCAGCTCACCAATCGGCGGGGTTCGCAATCAGCCCCAGCATTTT.

This clone appeared a few times. The chain links TRBV2 to TRBJ1-1; TRBD1 matches 10 bases. Germline assignment: CDR1 SNHLY and CDR2 FYNNEI. This CDR3 region has 15 residues. V shed 3 bases and J 1 base; nucleotides not matched to a gene: 2. Written as DNA, the CDR3 is TGTGCCAGCAGTGAGAGACAGGGGGCGAACACTGAAGCTTTCTTT. The encoded protein is CASSERQGANTEAFF.

CDR3 amino acids: CASSTGTGFNTEAFF. CDR3 in DNA: TGTGCCAGCAGCACGGGGACAGGGTTTAACACTGAAGCTTTCTTT. V usage is TRBV5-5 and J usage is TRBJ1-1; TRBD1 agrees at 9 bases. Germline V gives CDR1 SGHKS, CDR2 YYEKEE (reference sequence). This CDR3 comprises 15 residues. V was pared by 4 bases and J by 2 bases, with 6 bases of the junction left unmatched.